The 2 T cell receptor beta chains given below trace back to one sample, sequenced in a study of blood T cell repertoires in COVID-19. TCRdb keeps only in-frame clones here, not all; method: immunoSEQ multiplex PCR. The sample lists fewer than 100,000 clones, 75% to 85% occurring once. The sample taken for sequencing was peripheral blood. These receptors all stem from a human donor in a cohort sampled during active COVID-19.

This rearrangement joins TRBV6-2 or TRBV6-3 to TRBJ2-2; 7 positions agree with TRBD1. With V trimmed by 2 bases and J by 1 base, 1 base remained unmatched. CDR1 is MNHEY, CDR2 SVGEGT, per germline. The CDR3 length is 15 residues. The CDR3 sequence is CASSYRQGNTGELFF. The CDR3 DNA reads TGTGCCAGCAGTTACCGACAGGGGAACACCGGGGAGCTGTTTTTT.

V gene TRBV5-1 combines with J gene TRBJ2-2, with D perhaps TRBD1 (6 bases). The V end was cut by 4 bases, the J end by 3 bases, with 16 bases between. This CDR3 is 16 amino acids long. The germline V gene has CDR1 SGHRS and CDR2 YFSETQ. CDR3 in amino acids: CASSRAGAGDTGELFF. In DNA form, the CDR3 reads TGCGCCAGCAGCCGTGCCGGGGCAGGGGACACCGGGGAGCTGTTTTTT.